The clone carrying this T cell receptor beta chain was counted at least ten times. Antigen: not known. This sample is part of a study of CD8 T cells in ankylosing spondylitis. Study-wide points: One TCR beta motif, made up of roughly eight highly homologous variants, appeared characteristic of ankylosing spondylitis blood. Disease-linked clones reportedly concentrated significantly in matched ankylosing spondylitis synovial fluid. Existing reports had already noted some motif variants in reactive arthritis synovial fluid and blood.

The CDR3 is 17 residues long. V was pared by 5 bases and J by 2 bases, with 11 bases of the junction left unmatched. Germline CDR1 reads LNHDA; CDR2 reads SQIVND (reference sequence). By quantitative 5'-RACE with molecular barcodes, the TCR beta libraries were made. TCRdb re-called the 5' RACE reads with MiXCR, one entry per CDR3 protein. This sample has over 100,000 distinct CDR3 sequences; about 6.5% occur once, and the top ten carry 10% to 15%. The sample comprised blood, either unsorted or a sorted T cell fraction (not recorded which). The rearrangement uses TRBV19 and TRBJ2-1; TRBD2 agrees at 8 bases. The receptor's source is a male donor with ankylosing spondylitis or in good health (not recorded which). The CDR3 sequence is CASSPNRRGGTYNEQFF. In nucleotides, the CDR3 is TGTGCCAGTAGTCCGAATCGTCGCGGGGGGACCTACAATGAGCAGTTCTTC.